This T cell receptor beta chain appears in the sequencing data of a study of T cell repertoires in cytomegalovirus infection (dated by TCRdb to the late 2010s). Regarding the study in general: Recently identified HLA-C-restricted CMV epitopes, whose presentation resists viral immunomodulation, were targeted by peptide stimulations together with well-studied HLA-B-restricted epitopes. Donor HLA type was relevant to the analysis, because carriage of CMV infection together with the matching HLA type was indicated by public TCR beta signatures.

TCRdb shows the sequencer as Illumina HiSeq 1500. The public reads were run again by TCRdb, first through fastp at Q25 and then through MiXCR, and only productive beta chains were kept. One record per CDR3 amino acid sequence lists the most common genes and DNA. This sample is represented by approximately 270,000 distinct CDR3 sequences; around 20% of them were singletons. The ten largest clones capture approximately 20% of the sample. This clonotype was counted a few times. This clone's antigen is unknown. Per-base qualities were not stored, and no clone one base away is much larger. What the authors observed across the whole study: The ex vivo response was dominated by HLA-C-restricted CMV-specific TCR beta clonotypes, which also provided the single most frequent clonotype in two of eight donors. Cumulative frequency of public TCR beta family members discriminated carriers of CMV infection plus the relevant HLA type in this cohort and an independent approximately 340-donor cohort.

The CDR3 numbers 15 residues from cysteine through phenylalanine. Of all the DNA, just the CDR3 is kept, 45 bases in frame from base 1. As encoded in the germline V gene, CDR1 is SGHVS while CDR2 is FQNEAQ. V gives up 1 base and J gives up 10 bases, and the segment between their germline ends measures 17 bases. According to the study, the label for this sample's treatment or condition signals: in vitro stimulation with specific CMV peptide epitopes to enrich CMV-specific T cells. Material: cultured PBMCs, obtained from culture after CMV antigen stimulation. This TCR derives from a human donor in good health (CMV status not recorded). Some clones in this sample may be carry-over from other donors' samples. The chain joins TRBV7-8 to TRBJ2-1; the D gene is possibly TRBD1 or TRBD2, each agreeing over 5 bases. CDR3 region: CASSLGPGTQSEQFF. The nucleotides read TGTGCCAGCAGCTTAGGACCCGGGACGCAGAGCGAGCAGTTCTTC.